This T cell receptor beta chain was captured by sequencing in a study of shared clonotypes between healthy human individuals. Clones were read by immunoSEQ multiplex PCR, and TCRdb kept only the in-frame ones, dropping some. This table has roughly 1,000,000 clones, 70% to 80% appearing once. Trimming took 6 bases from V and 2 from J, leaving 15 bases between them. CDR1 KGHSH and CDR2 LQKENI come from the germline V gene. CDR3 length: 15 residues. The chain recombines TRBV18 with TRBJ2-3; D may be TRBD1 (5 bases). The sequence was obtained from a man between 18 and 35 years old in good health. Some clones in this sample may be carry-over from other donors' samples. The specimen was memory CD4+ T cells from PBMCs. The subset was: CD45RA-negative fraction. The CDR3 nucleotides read TGTGCCAGCTCGGTTCAGGGAAGGAACACAGATACGCAGTATTTT. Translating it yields CASSVQGRNTDTQYF.